The sample holds one count of the clone carrying this TCR beta chain. Antigen: not known. Possible read error: a much larger clone is one base away. This sample was taken from a study of blood T cells in healthy people across ages. Each donor supplied roughly 9 milliliters of peripheral blood. A second about 6 to 11 cycle PCR used barcoded and J-beta primers. Each cDNA was tagged by a template-switch adaptor containing 12 random nucleotides. TCRdb called the 5' RACE reads again in MiXCR, with one record for every CDR3 protein. The sample consists of around 1,500,000 distinct CDR3 sequences, 28% of them appearing once. Study-level findings and limits: Roughly linear declines in TCR beta diversity per million T cells occurred with age. Estimates based on one million T cells were treated as lower bounds.

Looked up from germline, CDR1 is SQVTM and CDR2 is ANQGSEA. The CDR3 is 12 amino acids. Trimming removed 3 bases from V and 11 bases from J, with 16 bases in between. The chain employs TRBV29-1 and TRBJ2-5; TRBD1 might be the D (5 bases). The specimen was blood. This sequence was found in a woman in her twenties or thirties in good health. The CDR3 region has the DNA TGCAGCGTTGATGTCAGGGCCAATGAGCAGTACTTC. It yields the protein CSVDVRANEQYF.